The text below deals with one TCR beta chain. The data were taken from a study of control samples from healthy donors and cancer patients. Profiled with immunoSEQ multiplex PCR; TCRdb holds only in-frame clones, not every one. Here the sample spans about 95,000 clones, around four fifths being singletons. Germline values: CDR1 SNHLY, CDR2 FYNNEI. The CDR3 has 11 amino acids. V lost 5 bases and J 13 bases, leaving 12 bases between the germline ends. The chain carries TRBV2 and TRBJ2-1; the D gene is possibly TRBD1 (5 bases). This TCR was sampled from a man under 40 in good health. The sample comprised blood. The CDR3 nucleotides are TGTGCCAGCAGTCCCCAGGGTTTTCAGTTCTTC. Protein sequence: CASSPQGFQFF.